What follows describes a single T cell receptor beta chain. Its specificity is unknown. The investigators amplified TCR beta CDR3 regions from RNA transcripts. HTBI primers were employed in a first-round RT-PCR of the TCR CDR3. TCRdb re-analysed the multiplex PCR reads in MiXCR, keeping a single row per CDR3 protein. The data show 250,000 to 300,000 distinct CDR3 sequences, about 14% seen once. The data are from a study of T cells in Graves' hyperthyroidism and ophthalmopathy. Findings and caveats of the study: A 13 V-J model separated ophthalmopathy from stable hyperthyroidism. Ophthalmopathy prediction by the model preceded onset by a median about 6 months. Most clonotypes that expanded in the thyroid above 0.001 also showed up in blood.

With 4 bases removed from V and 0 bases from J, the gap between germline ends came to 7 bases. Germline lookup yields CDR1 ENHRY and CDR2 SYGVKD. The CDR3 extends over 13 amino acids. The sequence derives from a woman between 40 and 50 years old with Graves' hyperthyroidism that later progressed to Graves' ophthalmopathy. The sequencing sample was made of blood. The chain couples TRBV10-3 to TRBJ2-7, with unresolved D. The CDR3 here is CAISAVGSYEQYF. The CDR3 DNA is TGTGCCATCAGTGCAGTAGGCTCCTACGAGCAGTACTTC.